This T cell receptor beta chain is drawn from a study of T cell repertoires in cytomegalovirus infection (dated by TCRdb to the late 2010s). About the full investigation: Donor HLA type was relevant to the analysis, because carriage of CMV infection together with the matching HLA type was indicated by public TCR beta signatures. What the study reported, not specific to this receptor: In both this cohort and an independent roughly 360-donor cohort, the cumulative frequency of public TCR beta family members distinguished carriers of CMV infection plus the relevant HLA type. The ex vivo response was dominated by HLA-C-restricted CMV-specific TCR beta clonotypes, and the single most frequent clonotype in two of eight donors was supplied by these HLA-C-restricted clonotypes.

V was cut back by 4 bases and J by 11 bases, leaving a gap of 20 bases between them. CDR1 is given as MNHEY and CDR2 as SMNVEV, both from the germline V gene (reference sequence). The CDR3 sequence runs 14 residues, both termini included. Only the CDR3 portion is preserved as DNA: 42 bases, with reading frame beginning at the first base. The sequencer listed for this sample is Illumina HiSeq 1500. In TCRdb, the public reads were trimmed at Q25 with fastp and aligned with MiXCR, with productive beta chains retained. Rows are unified per CDR3 protein, each entry keeping the most common DNA and genes. This sample lists almost 550,000 distinct CDR3 sequences; more than 15% were detected once. The top ten constitute approximately 24% of the sample. As to this clonotype: Its specific antigen is unknown. The CDR3 end shows no conserved phenylalanine or tryptophan, and so a read error is likely.

The TCR was taken from a human donor in good health (CMV status not recorded). Some clones in this sample may be carry-over from other donors' samples. The rearranged segments are TRBV27 and TRBJ1-1; no D gene call is confident. Sequenced sample: CD8+ T cells from PBMCs. The DNA sequence is given as TGTGCCAGCAGTTCTTCTTCCGCGTCCCGTCGGGCTTTCCTT. It translates as CASSSSSASRRAFL.